This is a list of T cell receptor beta chains from one sample in a study of T cell responses to AZD1222 COVID-19 vaccine. Sequencing was performed with immunoSEQ multiplex PCR; in TCRdb, only in-frame clones are kept and a portion is missing. The repertoire includes about 120,000 clones, around 89% of them detected once, and about 7.1% sits in the top ten. The sequenced sample was peripheral blood, obtained 28 days after the second AZD1222 dose. The receptors were sampled from an adult who received the AZD1222 COVID-19 vaccine. Both conserved end residues are part of each CDR3. A D gene is named only where the DNA matches it firmly. The size of a clone is reported for some rows only, either as once, few or many, or as a class for expanded clones.

abundance: NA; v_gene: TRBV30; d_gene: NA; j_gene: TRBJ1-2; CDR3aa: CAWSVPPLGNYGYTF; CDR3nt: TGTGCCTGGAGTGTACCACCTCTAGGCAACTATGGCTACACCTTC
abundance: NA; v_gene: TRBV7-9; d_gene: NA; j_gene: TRBJ2-5; CDR3aa: CASSPGLGEETQYF; CDR3nt: TGTGCCAGCAGCCCGGGCCTGGGGGAGGAGACCCAGTACTTC
abundance: NA; v_gene: TRBV15; d_gene: NA; j_gene: TRBJ2-2; CDR3aa: CATSRDEYAPNTGELFF; CDR3nt: TGTGCCACCAGCAGAGATGAGTATGCCCCGAACACCGGGGAGCTGTTTTTT
abundance: once; v_gene: TRBV25-1; d_gene: NA; j_gene: TRBJ1-5; CDR3aa: CASSESGSNQPQHF; CDR3nt: TGTGCCAGCAGTGAATCCGGGAGCAATCAGCCCCAGCATTTT
abundance: few; v_gene: TRBV28; d_gene: TRBD1; j_gene: TRBJ1-2; CDR3aa: CASGREGQGDGYTF; CDR3nt: TGTGCCAGCGGCCGCGAGGGACAGGGGGATGGCTACACCTTC
abundance: once; v_gene: TRBV11-3; d_gene: TRBD2; j_gene: TRBJ2-7; CDR3aa: CASSLAGGAEQYF; CDR3nt: TGTGCCAGCAGCTTAGCGGGAGGAGCCGAGCAGTACTTC
abundance: NA; v_gene: TRBV24-1; d_gene: NA; j_gene: TRBJ2-5; CDR3aa: CATSEKRAGETQYF; CDR3nt: TGTGCCACCAGTGAGAAGCGGGCCGGGGAGACCCAGTACTTC
abundance: NA; v_gene: TRBV5-4; d_gene: NA; j_gene: TRBJ2-3; CDR3aa: CASSLRQGRGVLSSIHTQYF; CDR3nt: TGTGCCAGCAGCTTGCGGCAGGGCAGGGGTGTCCTATCCTCGATCCATACGCAGTATTTT
abundance: NA; v_gene: TRBV7-6; d_gene: TRBD1; j_gene: TRBJ1-2; CDR3aa: CASSLGQGGAGGYTF; CDR3nt: TGTGCCAGCAGCTTAGGGCAAGGGGGCGCGGGTGGCTACACCTTC
abundance: NA; v_gene: TRBV7-9; d_gene: NA; j_gene: TRBJ1-6; CDR3aa: CASSFHPPQDWDNSPLHF; CDR3nt: TGTGCCAGCAGCTTTCACCCCCCCCAGGACTGGGACAATTCACCCCTCCACTTT
abundance: NA; v_gene: TRBV7-2; d_gene: TRBD1; j_gene: TRBJ1-6; CDR3aa: CAIIRQGGVGNSPLHF; CDR3nt: TGTGCCATAATCAGACAGGGGGGTGTAGGGAATTCACCCCTCCACTTT
abundance: NA; v_gene: TRBV9; d_gene: NA; j_gene: TRBJ1-1; CDR3aa: CASSPGVGEAFF; CDR3nt: TGTGCCAGCAGCCCGGGAGTGGGGGAAGCTTTCTTT
abundance: NA; v_gene: TRBV5-1; d_gene: TRBD2; j_gene: TRBJ2-3; CDR3aa: CASSPPLAGGFSTDTQYF; CDR3nt: TGCGCCAGCAGCCCTCCTCTAGCGGGGGGTTTTAGCACAGATACGCAGTATTTT
abundance: NA; v_gene: TRBV7-9; d_gene: TRBD2; j_gene: TRBJ2-3; CDR3aa: CASNSAGSSGGGTQYF; CDR3nt: TGTGCCAGCAACTCCGCGGGGTCTAGCGGGGGTGGTACGCAGTATTTT
abundance: NA; v_gene: TRBV28; d_gene: TRBD1; j_gene: TRBJ2-7; CDR3aa: CASSYASPGQETYEQYF; CDR3nt: TGTGCCAGCAGTTACGCCTCACCGGGACAGGAGACCTACGAGCAGTACTTC
abundance: NA; v_gene: TRBV7-6; d_gene: TRBD2; j_gene: TRBJ2-2; CDR3aa: CASSPQTSGSYTGELFF; CDR3nt: TGTGCCAGCAGCCCTCAGACTAGCGGGAGCTACACCGGGGAGCTGTTTTTT
abundance: NA; v_gene: TRBV5-8; d_gene: NA; j_gene: TRBJ1-4; CDR3aa: CASSYRDRGRELFF; CDR3nt: TGTGCCAGCAGCTACCGGGACCGGGGGCGTGAACTGTTTTTT
abundance: NA; v_gene: TRBV7-9; d_gene: NA; j_gene: TRBJ1-2; CDR3aa: CASSLVQGLGYTF; CDR3nt: TGTGCCAGCAGCTTAGTCCAGGGCCTGGGCTACACCTTC
abundance: NA; v_gene: TRBV7-3; d_gene: TRBD1; j_gene: TRBJ2-7; CDR3aa: CASSPGQGAAYEQYF; CDR3nt: TGTGCCAGCAGCCCAGGACAGGGGGCGGCCTACGAGCAGTACTTC
abundance: few; v_gene: TRBV5-1; d_gene: TRBD1; j_gene: TRBJ1-5; CDR3aa: CASSFWQGARQPQHF; CDR3nt: TGCGCCAGCAGCTTTTGGCAGGGGGCAAGGCAGCCCCAGCATTTT
abundance: NA; v_gene: TRBV7-9; d_gene: TRBD1; j_gene: TRBJ1-4; CDR3aa: CASSTRRDSSEKLFF; CDR3nt: TGTGCCAGCAGCACCCGCCGGGACAGTAGCGAAAAACTGTTTTTT
abundance: NA; v_gene: TRBV30; d_gene: NA; j_gene: TRBJ1-5; CDR3aa: CAWSKVGGEPQHF; CDR3nt: TGTGCCTGGAGTAAAGTTGGGGGGGAGCCCCAGCATTTT
abundance: NA; v_gene: TRBV5-1; d_gene: TRBD2; j_gene: TRBJ2-5; CDR3aa: CASSLVSRGRLETQYF; CDR3nt: TGCGCCAGCAGCTTGGTTTCCCGCGGGAGACTAGAGACCCAGTACTTC
abundance: NA; v_gene: TRBV28; d_gene: NA; j_gene: TRBJ2-7; CDR3aa: CASSPRTASYEQYF; CDR3nt: TGTGCCAGCAGTCCTCGGACAGCCTCCTACGAGCAGTACTTC
abundance: NA; v_gene: TRBV15; d_gene: NA; j_gene: TRBJ2-7; CDR3aa: CATSRDRYSSYEQYF; CDR3nt: TGTGCCACCAGCAGAGATCGGTACAGCTCCTACGAGCAGTACTTC
abundance: NA; v_gene: TRBV9; d_gene: NA; j_gene: TRBJ2-1; CDR3aa: CASSVVPGWPEVF; CDR3nt: TGTGCCAGCAGCGTAGTTCCAGGGTGGCCTGAGGTCTTC
abundance: NA; v_gene: TRBV5-4; d_gene: TRBD1; j_gene: TRBJ2-2; CDR3aa: CASSARQGLSTGELFF; CDR3nt: TGTGCCAGCAGCGCAAGACAGGGTTTGAGCACCGGGGAGCTGTTTTTT
abundance: NA; v_gene: TRBV13; d_gene: NA; j_gene: TRBJ2-7; CDR3aa: CASSFPDKTYEQYF; CDR3nt: TGTGCCAGCAGCTTTCCGGACAAAACCTACGAGCAGTACTTC
abundance: NA; v_gene: TRBV7-3; d_gene: NA; j_gene: TRBJ2-7; CDR3aa: CASSFGGSYEQYF; CDR3nt: TGTGCCAGCAGCTTCGGGGGTTCCTACGAGCAGTACTTC
abundance: NA; v_gene: TRBV7-3; d_gene: TRBD1; j_gene: TRBJ1-6; CDR3aa: CASSKEGDSNSPLHF; CDR3nt: TGTGCCAGCAGCAAAGAGGGGGACAGTAATTCACCCCTCCACTTT
abundance: NA; v_gene: TRBV5-6; d_gene: TRBD1; j_gene: TRBJ2-3; CDR3aa: CASSPLRQGPTSTDTQYF; CDR3nt: TGTGCCAGCAGCCCTTTAAGACAGGGGCCGACCAGCACAGATACGCAGTATTTT
abundance: once; v_gene: TRBV4-1; d_gene: NA; j_gene: TRBJ2-5; CDR3aa: CASSQDNREVTQYF; CDR3nt: TGCGCCAGCAGCCAAGATAACAGGGAGGTGACCCAGTACTTC
abundance: NA; v_gene: TRBV5-4; d_gene: NA; j_gene: TRBJ2-5; CDR3aa: CASSSSIGPQETQYF; CDR3nt: TGTGCCAGCAGCTCATCGATCGGCCCACAAGAGACCCAGTACTTC
abundance: NA; v_gene: TRBV11-3; d_gene: NA; j_gene: TRBJ2-7; CDR3aa: CASSPSYGRGSEQYF; CDR3nt: TGTGCCAGCAGCCCGAGTTACGGCCGGGGGTCCGAGCAGTACTTC
abundance: NA; v_gene: TRBV7-2; d_gene: NA; j_gene: TRBJ2-2; CDR3aa: CASRRGPNTGELFF; CDR3nt: TGTGCCAGCAGGCGGGGCCCGAACACCGGGGAGCTGTTTTTT
abundance: NA; v_gene: TRBV6-5; d_gene: TRBD2; j_gene: TRBJ2-3; CDR3aa: CASYPSGRGDTQYF; CDR3nt: TGTGCCAGCTACCCTAGCGGGAGGGGAGATACGCAGTATTTT
abundance: NA; v_gene: TRBV19; d_gene: NA; j_gene: TRBJ1-1; CDR3aa: CASSIWVNTEAFF; CDR3nt: TGTGCCAGTAGTATATGGGTGAACACTGAAGCTTTCTTT
abundance: NA; v_gene: TRBV2; d_gene: TRBD1; j_gene: TRBJ1-4; CDR3aa: CASSERIGQGDMYTNEKLFF; CDR3nt: TGTGCCAGCAGTGAACGGATCGGACAGGGGGATATGTATACTAATGAAAAACTGTTTTTT
abundance: NA; v_gene: TRBV9; d_gene: NA; j_gene: TRBJ1-1; CDR3aa: CASSVGGATEAFF; CDR3nt: TGTGCCAGCAGCGTTGGGGGGGCGACTGAAGCTTTCTTT
abundance: few; v_gene: TRBV3-1/TRBV3-2; d_gene: NA; j_gene: TRBJ2-7; CDR3aa: CASSQDRGARQYF; CDR3nt: TGTGCCAGCAGCCAAGATCGGGGAGCAAGGCAGTACTTC
abundance: once; v_gene: TRBV5-4; d_gene: TRBD1; j_gene: TRBJ2-2; CDR3aa: CASSTQQGTANTGELFF; CDR3nt: TGTGCCAGCAGCACTCAACAGGGGACCGCGAACACCGGGGAGCTGTTTTTT
abundance: NA; v_gene: TRBV6-1; d_gene: TRBD1; j_gene: TRBJ1-1; CDR3aa: CASSDLGQGDSWGTEAFF; CDR3nt: TGTGCCAGCAGTGATCTGGGACAGGGGGATAGTTGGGGCACTGAAGCTTTCTTT
abundance: NA; v_gene: TRBV6-1; d_gene: NA; j_gene: TRBJ2-1; CDR3aa: CASSGPGWAQTPPAVYEQFF; CDR3nt: TGTGCCAGCAGTGGCCCAGGATGGGCTCAGACCCCTCCTGCTGTGTATGAGCAGTTCTTC
abundance: NA; v_gene: TRBV7-2; d_gene: TRBD1; j_gene: TRBJ1-6; CDR3aa: CASSSGQVPSTLHF; CDR3nt: TGTGCCAGCAGCTCCGGACAGGTACCCTCAACCCTCCACTTT
abundance: NA; v_gene: TRBV7-2; d_gene: TRBD2; j_gene: TRBJ2-3; CDR3aa: CASRRVGGTFTDTQYF; CDR3nt: TGTGCCAGCAGGAGAGTCGGGGGGACCTTCACAGATACGCAGTATTTT
abundance: NA; v_gene: TRBV24-1; d_gene: NA; j_gene: TRBJ1-1; CDR3aa: CATSDLAGVNTEAFF; CDR3nt: TGTGCCACCAGTGATTTGGCCGGAGTGAACACTGAAGCTTTCTTT
abundance: NA; v_gene: TRBV12-3/TRBV12-4; d_gene: NA; j_gene: TRBJ1-2; CDR3aa: CASSLGYGYTF; CDR3nt: TGTGCCAGCAGCTTAGGCTATGGCTACACCTTC
abundance: NA; v_gene: TRBV11-2; d_gene: NA; j_gene: TRBJ1-1; CDR3aa: CASSLDRGGVTFF; CDR3nt: TGTGCCAGCAGCTTAGATCGGGGGGGAGTGACTTTCTTT
abundance: few; v_gene: TRBV27; d_gene: NA; j_gene: TRBJ1-1; CDR3aa: CASSLYPGRLGITEAFF; CDR3nt: TGTGCCAGCAGTTTATACCCCGGACGCTTGGGGATCACTGAAGCTTTCTTT
abundance: once; v_gene: TRBV12-5; d_gene: NA; j_gene: TRBJ2-5; CDR3aa: CASGLGQNRVRGETQYF; CDR3nt: TGTGCTAGTGGTTTGGGCCAAAACAGGGTGAGAGGAGAGACCCAGTACTTC
abundance: NA; v_gene: TRBV5-1; d_gene: NA; j_gene: TRBJ2-1; CDR3aa: CASSLVAEQFF; CDR3nt: TGCGCCAGCAGCTTGGTCGCTGAGCAGTTCTTC
abundance: NA; v_gene: TRBV19; d_gene: TRBD1; j_gene: TRBJ1-5; CDR3aa: CASSIRDRGLYQPQHF; CDR3nt: TGTGCCAGTAGTATAAGGGACAGGGGACTTTATCAGCCCCAGCATTTT
abundance: NA; v_gene: TRBV3-1/TRBV3-2; d_gene: TRBD1; j_gene: TRBJ2-5; CDR3aa: CASGYRGLETQYF; CDR3nt: TGTGCCAGCGGCTACAGGGGGCTGGAGACCCAGTACTTC
abundance: NA; v_gene: TRBV2; d_gene: NA; j_gene: TRBJ1-4; CDR3aa: CASSRPPRGPFEKLFF; CDR3nt: TGTGCCAGCAGTAGACCGCCCAGGGGTCCCTTTGAAAAACTGTTTTTT